A single sample is the source of the 19 T cell receptor beta chains below, sequenced in a study of T-cell memory formation after mild COVID-19. TCRdb re-called the 5' RACE reads with MiXCR, one entry per CDR3 protein. The table includes about 360,000 distinct CDR3 sequences, 13% detected once. Sequencing was carried out using PBMCs or a T cell subset sorted from them (not recorded which). These receptors were collected from a man aged 18 to 30 who had mild COVID-19 (a few samples of this study predate the infection). Cell type and time point are not known.

The chain carries TRBV5-6 and TRBJ1-4; D gene unclear. CDR3 length: 15 residues. Looked up from germline, CDR1 is SGHDT and CDR2 is YYEEEE. V was trimmed by 3 bases and J by 0 bases, leaving 9 bases between them. DNA of the CDR3: TGTGCCAGCAGCTCTTACAGCGCAACTAATGAAAAACTGTTTTTT. Protein sequence: CASSSYSATNEKLFF.

The chain carries TRBV7-9 and TRBJ2-1; the D gene is possibly TRBD1 (6 bases). V was clipped by 5 bases and J by 6 bases, with 20 bases between them. This CDR3 region has 16 residues. The germline gives CDR1 SEHNR, CDR2 FQNEAQ (reference sequence). CDR3 coding DNA: TGTGCCAGCAGCCAAAGGGCTGGCTCACAGGGCAATGAGCAGTTCTTC. This codes for CASSQRAGSQGNEQFF.

Many counts were recorded for this clonotype. This chain uses TRBV4-1 with TRBJ2-5, with D maybe TRBD1 (5 bases). Trimming pared 3 bases from V and 4 bases from J, leaving 9 bases between. This CDR3 spans 13 amino acids. The germline V gene has CDR1 MGHRA and CDR2 YSYEKL. The DNA of the CDR3 is TGCGCCAGCAGCCATGCAGGGCCAGAGACCCAGTACTTC. Protein sequence: CASSHAGPETQYF.

A single count supports this clonotype. The chain couples TRBV10-2 to TRBJ2-5, with 8 bases matching TRBD1. The V gene's germline CDR1 is WSHSY and CDR2 SAAADI. With V trimmed by 7 bases and J by 5 bases, 9 bases remained unmatched. CDR3 size: 14 residues. DNA of the CDR3: TGCGCCAGCACCTCGACAGGGGCCCCGGAGACCCAGTACTTC. It specifies CASTSTGAPETQYF.

This clonotype was picked up a small number of times. The gene calls are TRBV5-1 and TRBJ1-2; TRBD1 aligns across 8 bases. The CDR3 covers 15 residues. In germline, CDR1 is SGHRS, CDR2 YFSETQ. J gave up 3 bases and V 2 bases, and 6 bases lay outside the gene matches. CDR3 DNA: TGCGCCAGCAGCTTAAAGGGACAGGAAGACTATGGCTACACCTTC. It is translated as CASSLKGQEDYGYTF.

The rearrangement joins TRBV24-1 to TRBJ2-5, with a possible D match to TRBD1 (7 bases). V lost 5 bases and J lost 2, with 11 bases in between. The CDR3 sequence is 14 residues long. Germline CDR1 is KGHDR and CDR2 is SFDVKD. CDR3 sequence reads: CATSGGDRQETQYF. CDR3 nucleotide sequence: TGTGCCACCAGTGGGGGGGACAGACAAGAGACCCAGTACTTC.

The rearrangement joins TRBV12-3 or TRBV12-4 to TRBJ1-1; 7 nucleotides line up with TRBD1. The CDR3 loop spans 15 amino acids. V was clipped by 3 bases and J by 7 bases; unmatched bases: 11. CDR3 region: CASSFRVGGGGEAFF. In DNA form, the CDR3 reads TGTGCCAGCAGTTTCAGGGTAGGAGGGGGCGGTGAAGCTTTCTTT.

This clonotype was detected only a few times. The V gene is TRBV7-9, the J gene TRBJ2-2, with D maybe TRBD1 (6 bases). Trimming cost V 3 bases and J 2 bases, with 10 bases left between them. This CDR3 has 15 residues. The germline V gene has CDR1 SEHNR and CDR2 FQNEAQ (reference sequence). The CDR3 DNA reads TGTGCCAGCAGCTTTTGGACAGATAACACCGGGGAGCTGTTTTTT. This translates into CASSFWTDNTGELFF.

The DNA of the CDR3 is TGTGCCAGCAGCTTTTGGCCCGGGGGAGCTAATGAAAAACTGTTTTTT. Translated, it gives CASSFWPGGANEKLFF. The chain couples TRBV5-6 to TRBJ1-4; a possible D gene is TRBD1 (5 bases). CDR1 SGHDT and CDR2 YYEEEE come from the germline V gene. This CDR3 has 16 residues. V was shortened by 2 bases and J by 3 bases, with 14 bases between the two germline ends.

This clonotype has only a few counts. The V gene is TRBV7-2, the J gene TRBJ2-1, with 9 positions matching TRBD1. Trimming removed 5 bases from V and 3 bases from J; junction bases left unmatched: 8. Germline lookup yields CDR1 SGHTA and CDR2 FQGNSA. The CDR3 is 16 amino acids. CDR3 sequence: CASSGYRGRIYNEQFF. The DNA for the CDR3 is TGTGCCAGCAGCGGGTACAGGGGGCGAATCTACAATGAGCAGTTCTTC.

In its sample, this clonotype was seen a few times. The genes are TRBV11-2 and TRBJ2-1; TRBD2 aligns across 7 bases. Germline trimming cut 5 bases from V and 2 bases from J; bases unmatched to any gene: 9. The germline CDR1 and CDR2 sequences are SGHAT and FQNNGV. The CDR3 is 16 amino acids. The CDR3 is CASSGLRLAAYNEQFF. The CDR3 region has the DNA TGTGCCAGCAGCGGCTTGCGGCTAGCGGCCTACAATGAGCAGTTCTTC. Combining the CDR3 with reference TRBV11-2 and TRBJ2-1 gives the whole variable domain EAGVAQSPRYKIIEKRQSVAFWCNPISGHATLYWYQQILGQGPKLLIQFQNNGVVDDSQLPKDRFSAERLKGVDSTLKIQPAKLEDSAVYLCASSGLRLAAYNEQFFGPGTRLTVL.

A few counts support this clonotype. V gene TRBV28 combines with J gene TRBJ2-4; 7 bases align to TRBD2. The V gene's germline CDR1 is MDHEN and CDR2 SYDVKM. Trimming cost V 7 bases and J 0 bases; bases outside gene matches: 9. CDR3 length equals 16 residues. The CDR3 loop is CASNPAGVLAKNIQYF. The CDR3 DNA reads as TGTGCCAGCAACCCGGCGGGGGTCCTAGCCAAAAACATTCAGTACTTC.

This clonotype was recorded at least ten times. V usage is TRBV7-9 and J usage is TRBJ1-3; D unclear. CDR3 length equals 12 residues. Germline loops: CDR1 SEHNR, CDR2 FQNEAQ (reference sequence). V was shortened by 7 bases and J by 0 bases, with 4 bases between the two germline ends. The CDR3 nucleotides read TGTGCCAGCACGCACTCTGGAAACACCATATATTTT. This gives the protein CASTHSGNTIYF.

The chain links TRBV6-5 to TRBJ1-5, with a possible D match to TRBD1 (5 bases). V was cut by 8 bases and J by 6 bases, with 20 bases left in between. Germline V CDR1 and CDR2: MNHEY, SVGAGI. The CDR3 consists of 15 residues. As DNA, the CDR3 is TGTGCCAGCTCTTTGGGAGGGGCCCCCCTTCAGCCCCAGCATTTT. Its translation: CASSLGGAPLQPQHF.

The V gene is TRBV6-1, the J gene TRBJ1-2; D uncertain. Germline CDR1 is MNHNS and CDR2 is SASEGT. The germline V and J ends were trimmed by 6 bases and 2 bases, with 1 base remaining between them. This CDR3 comprises 10 residues. DNA of the CDR3: TGTGCCAGCAGAAACTATGGCTACACCTTC. Protein sequence: CASRNYGYTF.

A note on this clonotype: The junction does not match germline at one end; this may be a read error. This sequence joins TRBV29-1 and TRBJ1-4, with D uncertain. The germline gives CDR1 SQVTM, CDR2 ANQGSEA. The CDR3 extends over 13 amino acids. As DNA, the CDR3 is TGCAGCGTGCGGACGGAATCTAATGAAAGACTGTTTTTT. Its protein product is CSVRTESNERLFF.

This clonotype was found a few times. The chain links TRBV6-2 or TRBV6-3 to TRBJ1-6; the D gene is possibly TRBD1 (5 bases). V lost 4 bases and J lost 7, with 14 bases in between. The germline gives CDR1 MNHEY, CDR2 SVGEGT. CDR3 length: 15 amino acids. The CDR3 DNA is TGTGCCAGCAGTTCTACCGGGACTGGAAATTCACCCCTCCACTTT. Amino acid sequence: CASSSTGTGNSPLHF.

The rearrangement uses TRBV7-2 and TRBJ1-1, with TRBD1 as a possible D gene (5 bases). V lost 1 base to trimming and J lost 7 bases, with 10 bases between them. The CDR3 runs 13 residues. CDR1 and CDR2 (germline): SGHTA, FQGNSA. The CDR3 DNA sequence: TGTGCCAGCAGCTTAGTCGACAGCAATGAAGCTTTCTTT. As protein: CASSLVDSNEAFF.

The chain combines TRBV11-2 with TRBJ2-7; D might be TRBD1 or TRBD2, each matching 5 bases. The germline V gene has CDR1 SGHAT and CDR2 FQNNGV. CDR3 length equals 16 residues. The germline V and J ends were trimmed by 0 bases and 4 bases, with 16 bases remaining between them. CDR3 region: CASSLEAGQGAYEQYF. The CDR3 nucleotides read TGTGCCAGCAGCTTAGAGGCCGGGCAGGGAGCGTACGAGCAGTACTTC. Full variable domain (missing parts from reference TRBV11-2 and TRBJ2-7): EAGVAQSPRYKIIEKRQSVAFWCNPISGHATLYWYQQILGQGPKLLIQFQNNGVVDDSQLPKDRFSAERLKGVDSTLKIQPAKLEDSAVYLCASSLEAGQGAYEQYFGPGTRLTVT.